Listed here are 15 T cell receptor beta chains from one sample, sequenced in a study of blood T cells in healthy people across ages. The second PCR ran about 6 to 11 cycles with a sample-barcoded 5' primer and J-beta primers. TCRdb re-analysed the 5' RACE reads in MiXCR, keeping a single row per CDR3 protein. The data show 1.4 million or so distinct CDR3 sequences, approximately 39% seen once. Sequences were obtained from blood. The receptors come from a woman aged 18-35 years in good health.

V is TRBV4-2 and J is TRBJ1-2, with D possibly TRBD1 on 6 matching bases. The CDR3 sequence is 15 residues long. V was pared by 0 bases and J by 4 bases, with 12 bases between. The germline V gene has CDR1 LGHNA and CDR2 YNFKEQ. CDR3 sequence: CASSQETGFIYGYTF. The DNA for the CDR3 is TGTGCCAGCAGCCAAGAGACAGGTTTTATCTATGGCTACACCTTC.

The chain couples TRBV5-1 to TRBJ2-3, with 10 bases identical to TRBD2. The CDR3 is 16 residues long. CDR1 and CDR2 from the germline V gene are SGHRS and YFSETQ. Unmatched junction bases numbered 3, after V lost 1 base and J lost 1 base. CDR3 coding DNA: TGCGCCAGCAGCTTGATAGCGGGGGGCGGCACAGATACGCAGTATTTT. This codes for CASSLIAGGGTDTQYF. Looking up the rest from reference TRBV5-1 and TRBJ2-3 gives the full variable domain: KAGVTQTPRYLIKTRGQQVTLSCSPISGHRSVSWYQQTPGQGLQFLFEYFSETQRNKGNFPGRFSGRQFSNSRSEMNVSTLELGDSALYLCASSLIAGGGTDTQYFGPGTRLTVL.

As to this clonotype: The junction differs from germline at one of its ends, possibly a read error. The V and J genes are TRBV11-2 and TRBJ1-2; the D is unclear. CDR1 and CDR2 (germline): SGHAT, FQNNGV. This CDR3 region has 13 residues. The CDR3 is CASSVDLSYGYTF. Written as DNA, the CDR3 is TGTGCCAGCAGCGTAGACCTGAGCTATGGCTACACCTTC.

J is TRBJ1-4 and V is TRBV7-2; 9 bases align to TRBD1. CDR1 and CDR2 (germline): SGHTA, FQGNSA. The J segment lost 8 bases and the V segment lost 1 base, leaving 2 bases of the junction unmatched. This CDR3 comprises 14 residues. The CDR3 reads CASSLVQGAEKLFF. CDR3 DNA: TGTGCCAGCAGCTTAGTACAGGGGGCGGAAAAACTGTTTTTT.

The chain employs TRBV5-1 and TRBJ2-5; D gene unclear. Trimming removed 0 bases from V and 7 bases from J, with 13 bases in between. Germline CDR1 SGHRS, CDR2 YFSETQ. The CDR3 runs to 14 residues. The CDR3 bases are TGCGCCAGCAGCTTGGTGGCTCTTAACGCGACCCAGTACTTC. Translated: CASSLVALNATQYF.

This chain uses TRBV6-5 with TRBJ2-3; perhaps D is TRBD1 or TRBD2 (5 bases each). The V end was cut by 3 bases, the J end by 2 bases, with 12 bases between. The CDR3 extends over 15 amino acids. The V gene's germline CDR1 is MNHEY and CDR2 SVGAGI. CDR3 amino acids: CASSYLGPPTDTQYF. The DNA of the CDR3 is TGTGCCAGCAGTTATTTGGGACCTCCCACAGATACGCAGTATTTT.

This clonotype has only a few counts. The chain has TRBV29-1 and TRBJ2-1; D uncertain. The germline V gene encodes CDR1 SQVTM and CDR2 ANQGSEA. The CDR3 runs 13 residues. The germline V and J ends were trimmed by 7 bases and 0 bases, with 10 bases remaining between them. In nucleotides, the CDR3 is TGCAGCGCCACCCTGGTCTCCTACAATGAGCAGTTCTTC. Amino acids: CSATLVSYNEQFF.

This chain joins TRBV5-1 and TRBJ2-3; D could derive from TRBD1 or TRBD2 (7 bases each). Trimming stripped 0 bases from V and 2 bases from J, with 19 bases between. Germline CDR1 is SGHRS and CDR2 is YFSETQ. The CDR3 covers 18 residues. CDR3 residues: CASSLVGGTAQVTDTQYF. The CDR3 nucleotides are TGCGCCAGCAGCTTGGTGGGGGGGACAGCCCAAGTCACAGATACGCAGTATTTT.

This clonotype was seen only once. V and J are TRBV25-1 and TRBJ2-3, with D possibly matching TRBD2 (5 bases). The CDR3 is made up of 13 amino acids. CDR1 and CDR2 from the germline V gene are MGHDK and SYGVNS. V lost 10 bases and J lost 2, with 13 bases in between. The CDR3 sequence is CAIRAEITDTQYF. In DNA form, the CDR3 reads TGTGCCATCAGAGCGGAGATCACAGATACGCAGTATTTT.

This clonotype was observed a handful of times. The chain recombines TRBV15 with TRBJ1-2, with D unresolved. The CDR3 runs to 13 residues. Germline values: CDR1 LNHNV, CDR2 YYDKDF (reference sequence). Trimming took 1 base from V and 4 from J, leaving 7 bases between them. This CDR3 reads CATSRAQAYGYTF. The CDR3 DNA follows: TGTGCCACCAGCAGAGCTCAGGCCTATGGCTACACCTTC.

The rearrangement uses TRBV27 and TRBJ1-5, with TRBD1 matching 8 bases. This CDR3 is built from 15 residues. V lost 3 bases, J lost 5 bases, and 6 bases stayed unmatched. The germline CDR1 and CDR2 sequences are MNHEY and SMNVEV (reference sequence). The CDR3 is CASSFLDRAHQPQHF. CDR3 nucleotides: TGTGCCAGCAGTTTCTTGGACAGGGCTCATCAGCCCCAGCATTTT.

A remark on this clonotype: One junction end does not reproduce the germline sequence, and a read error may be involved. This chain uses TRBV9 with TRBJ2-3; D is possibly TRBD1 (6 bases). The germline gives CDR1 SGDLS, CDR2 YYNGEE. CDR3 length: 15 amino acids. The CDR3 is CAGSLGTPRTDTQYF. CDR3 DNA: TGTGCCGGCAGCCTCGGGACACCGCGCACAGATACGCAGTATTTT.

The chain is built from TRBV14 and TRBJ1-4; 10 bases are a match to TRBD1. Trimming cost V 2 bases and J 6 bases; bases outside gene matches: 15. This CDR3 is built from 19 residues. CDR1 and CDR2 from the germline V gene are SGHDN and FVKESK. The CDR3 nucleotides are TGTGCCAGCAGCCAATCCCCGGGACAGGGGAAGTCGGTGTATGAAAAACTGTTTTTT. Protein: CASSQSPGQGKSVYEKLFF. Based on the CDR3 plus reference TRBV14 and TRBJ1-4, the full variable domain is EAGVTQFPSHSVIEKGQTVTLRCDPISGHDNLYWYRRVMGKEIKFLLHFVKESKQDESGMPNNRFLAERTGGTYSTLKVQPAELEDSGVYFCASSQSPGQGKSVYEKLFFGSGTQLSVL.

This clonotype has a handful of counts. Here the CDR3 reads CASRGGINKNIQYF. The DNA of the CDR3 is TGTGCCAGCAGAGGGGGGATTAACAAAAACATTCAGTACTTC. The chain employs TRBV12-3 or TRBV12-4 and TRBJ2-4; D is tentatively TRBD1 or TRBD2 (6 bases each). V dropped 6 bases and J dropped 3 bases, with 12 bases sitting between them. There are 14 residues in the CDR3.

The J gene is TRBJ1-5, the V gene TRBV28; D is perhaps TRBD1 (6 bases). This CDR3 has 17 residues. V was clipped by 6 bases and J by 1 base, with 19 bases between them. The germline CDR1 and CDR2 sequences are MDHEN and SYDVKM. Here the CDR3 DNA reads TGTGCCAGCAGCCTCACCCCATTAGGGGGAAGCAATCAGCCCCAGCATTTT. Encoded protein: CASSLTPLGGSNQPQHF.